The 9 T cell receptor beta chains in this list originate from one sample, sequenced in a study of response to subunit inactivated influenza vaccine. TCRdb passed the RT-PCR reads through MiXCR, listing each CDR3 protein once. This sample carries approximately 700,000 distinct CDR3 sequences, around a sixth of them seen once, and the ten largest clones take 11%. The source was PBMCs from blood, collected about 13 days after vaccination. The origin of the receptors is a man aged 45-65 years who received an inactivated influenza vaccine.

V gene TRBV20-1 combines with J gene TRBJ2-4, with TRBD2 matching 7 bases. The germline gives CDR1 DFQATT, CDR2 SNEGSKA (reference sequence). The ends lost 5 bases at V and 6 bases at J; junction bases unmatched: 10. The CDR3 runs to 14 residues. CDR3 DNA sequence: TGCAGTGCTCAGACTAGCTCGCAAGGAAACATTCAGTACTTC. This sequence encodes CSAQTSSQGNIQYF.

Only a few counts were recorded for this clonotype. The chain has TRBV11-2 and TRBJ2-3; 9 bases are shared with TRBD2. This CDR3 comprises 18 residues. The V segment lost 5 bases and the J segment 1 base; nucleotides outside the gene matches: 13. Germline CDR1 reads SGHAT; CDR2 reads FQNNGV. The CDR3 DNA follows: TGTGCCAGCAGCCCCACATGGGCTAGCGGGATGGGCACAGATACGCAGTATTTT. It yields the protein CASSPTWASGMGTDTQYF. The entire variable domain, with the rest obtained from reference TRBV11-2 and TRBJ2-3, is as follows: EAGVAQSPRYKIIEKRQSVAFWCNPISGHATLYWYQQILGQGPKLLIQFQNNGVVDDSQLPKDRFSAERLKGVDSTLKIQPAKLEDSAVYLCASSPTWASGMGTDTQYFGPGTRLTVL.

This clonotype was counted only a few times. DNA of the CDR3: TGCAGCGTCGCATTGACTAGCGGGATCACAGATACGCAGTATTTT. Residues: CSVALTSGITDTQYF. The chain links TRBV29-1 to TRBJ2-3; 11 bases are a match to TRBD2. There are 15 residues in the CDR3. V was clipped by 6 bases and J by 2 bases; unmatched bases: 7. The V gene's germline CDR1 is SQVTM and CDR2 ANQGSEA.

The chain uses TRBV7-2 and TRBJ2-7, with D maybe TRBD1 (5 bases). V was pared by 5 bases and J by 4 bases, with 15 bases between. This CDR3 has 14 amino acids. Germline CDR1 is SGHTA and CDR2 is FQGNSA. CDR3 coding DNA: TGTGCCAGCAGCCTCAGTAGGGGCATTTACGAGCAGTACTTC. It is translated as CASSLSRGIYEQYF.

This clonotype was seen only a few times. The V gene is TRBV11-2, the J gene TRBJ2-1; 13 bases match TRBD2. The V segment lost 0 bases and the J segment 6 bases; nucleotides outside the gene matches: 8. In germline, CDR1 is SGHAT, CDR2 FQNNGV. The CDR3 runs to 18 residues. The CDR3 is CASSLEGTSGILFNEQFF. DNA of the CDR3: TGTGCCAGCAGCTTAGAGGGGACTAGCGGGATATTGTTCAATGAGCAGTTCTTC.

The chain links TRBV6-2 or TRBV6-3 to TRBJ2-3; 8 nucleotides line up with TRBD2. V was clipped by 2 bases and J by 2 bases; unmatched bases: 15. Per germline, CDR1 MNHEY and CDR2 SVGEGT. CDR3 size: 19 residues. DNA of the CDR3: TGTGCCAGCAGTTACGTGGCTGGTTTGAGCGGGGGATCCACAGATACGCAGTATTTT. Protein sequence: CASSYVAGLSGGSTDTQYF.

This clonotype was seen a handful of times. The chain has TRBV4-3 and TRBJ1-4, with D maybe TRBD1 (6 bases). V was pared by 8 bases and J by 7 bases, with 14 bases between. This CDR3 has 13 residues. Germline V gives CDR1 LGHNA, CDR2 YSLEER. The DNA of the CDR3 is TGCGCCAGCCGGGGGGCAGGGCCTGAAAAACTGTTTTTT. Translating gives CASRGAGPEKLFF.

This clonotype was observed a few times. The rearrangement uses TRBV7-7 and TRBJ2-5; 11 positions agree with TRBD1. Trimming removed 5 bases from V and 3 bases from J; junction bases left unmatched: 2. Germline loops: CDR1 SSHAT, CDR2 FNYEAQ (reference sequence). There are 14 residues in the CDR3. The CDR3 DNA reads as TGTGCCAGCAGCCCGGGACAGGGGGAAGAGACCCAGTACTTC. Its protein product is CASSPGQGEETQYF.

This rearrangement joins TRBV4-3 to TRBJ2-3; 7 bases line up with TRBD2. Losses at the gene ends were 0 bases for V and 8 bases for J; bases not matched to a gene: 8. CDR1 LGHNA and CDR2 YSLEER come from the germline V gene. CDR3 length: 15 residues. The CDR3 spells CASSQDVAGGGTQYF. The CDR3 nucleotides read TGCGCCAGCAGCCAAGATGTGGCGGGCGGGGGTACGCAGTATTTT.